Listed below are T cell receptor beta chains from one sample, sequenced in a study of shared clonotypes between healthy human individuals. Produced via immunoSEQ multiplex PCR; TCRdb's table is partial and in-frame only. There are hundreds of thousands of clones in the sample; 95% to 96% occur only once, and less than 0.13% lies in the top ten. Source material: naive CD8+ T cells sorted from blood. These receptors came from a woman aged 25 to 39 in good health. Each CDR3 is given with its conserved first and last residue. D genes are given only for firm matches. Rows may omit the clone size; those that give it use once, few, many or a size class.

D: -; size: -; J: TRBJ1-1; V: TRBV6-4; DNA: TGTGCCAGCAGTGACTCGGCAGGTTACACTGAAGCTTTCTTT; CDR3: CASSDSAGYTEAFF
D: TRBD1; size: -; J: TRBJ2-7; V: TRBV29-1; DNA: TGCAGCGTTGATAGGGACAGGGTTTCCCTTACCTACGAGCAGTACTTC; CDR3: CSVDRDRVSLTYEQYF
D: TRBD1; size: -; J: TRBJ2-6; V: TRBV28; DNA: TGTGCCAGCGGGCGACAGGGGAGGTCTGGGGCCAACGTCCTGACTTTC; CDR3: CASGRQGRSGANVLTF
D: -; size: -; J: TRBJ2-1; V: TRBV27; DNA: TGTGCCAGCAGTTTATCCCGGGAGTACAATGAGCAGTTCTTC; CDR3: CASSLSREYNEQFF
D: -; size: -; J: TRBJ1-2; V: TRBV10-2; DNA: TGCGCCAGCAGTGAGTCTGACGGGGCTTACTATGGCTACACCTTC; CDR3: CASSESDGAYYGYTF
D: -; size: -; J: TRBJ1-4; V: TRBV28; DNA: TGTGCCAGCAGTTTAGGCCACTTGGGTGGAAAACTGTTTTTT; CDR3: CASSLGHLGGKLFF
D: -; size: -; J: TRBJ2-1; V: TRBV5-6; DNA: TGTGCCAGCAGTCTCGGGGGCAGGTCCTACAATGAGCAGTTCTTC; CDR3: CASSLGGRSYNEQFF
D: -; size: -; J: TRBJ2-1; V: TRBV4-1; DNA: TGCGCCAGCAGCCGATCCCACCGCGGGGCATCCTACAATGAGCAGTTCTTC; CDR3: CASSRSHRGASYNEQFF
D: TRBD1; size: -; J: TRBJ1-3; V: TRBV29-1; DNA: TGCAGCGCAGACACAGGGGGCCCCTCTGGAAACACCATATATTTT; CDR3: CSADTGGPSGNTIYF
D: TRBD2; size: -; J: TRBJ2-5; V: TRBV7-9; DNA: TGTGCCAGCAGCTTAGTAGCGGGAGAGGGGTTAGAGACCCAGTACTTC; CDR3: CASSLVAGEGLETQYF
D: -; size: -; J: TRBJ2-2; V: TRBV5-6; DNA: TGTGCCAGCAGCTTGTGGTCGGGAGCGAACACCGGGGAGCTGTTTTTT; CDR3: CASSLWSGANTGELFF
D: TRBD1; size: -; J: TRBJ2-7; V: TRBV7-6; DNA: TGTGCCAGCAGCTCCGGGACAGGGTCCTACGAGCAGTACTTC; CDR3: CASSSGTGSYEQYF
D: TRBD1; size: -; J: TRBJ2-1; V: TRBV7-9; DNA: TGTGCCAGCAGCCCCCGAAGTCCTGACAGGGGCTACAATGAGCAGTTCTTC; CDR3: CASSPRSPDRGYNEQFF
D: TRBD2; size: -; J: TRBJ2-1; V: TRBV11-2; DNA: TGTGCCAGCAGCTTATTCTGGTCTAGCGGGACTAGCGTATACAATGAGCAGTTCTTC; CDR3: CASSLFWSSGTSVYNEQFF
D: TRBD1; size: -; J: TRBJ1-2; V: TRBV6-1; DNA: TGTGCCAGCAGAAACAGGGGGACGACAGGGTACACCTTC; CDR3: CASRNRGTTGYTF
D: -; size: -; J: TRBJ2-1; V: TRBV27; DNA: TGTGCCAGCAGACAGGGGTTTTTGCTAGCGGAAAACAATGAGCAGTTCTTC; CDR3: CASRQGFLLAENNEQFF
D: TRBD2; size: -; J: TRBJ2-1; V: TRBV27; DNA: TGTGCCAGCAGCCTGGGGACTAGCGGGAGGGACGAGCAGTTCTTC; CDR3: CASSLGTSGRDEQFF
D: TRBD2; size: -; J: TRBJ2-7; V: TRBV9; DNA: TGTGCCAGCTCCGGGACTAGCATCCACGAGCAGTACTTC; CDR3: CASSGTSIHEQYF
D: TRBD2; size: -; J: TRBJ2-2; V: TRBV28; DNA: TGTGCCAGCAAGGAGCGGGAGGGTGCCTTGAACACCGGGGAGCTGTTTTTT; CDR3: CASKEREGALNTGELFF
D: -; size: -; J: TRBJ2-7; V: TRBV4-2; DNA: TGTGCCAGCAGCCTCACTTGGACGCCAGAGAGTTCCTACGAGCAGTACTTC; CDR3: CASSLTWTPESSYEQYF
D: TRBD1; size: -; J: TRBJ2-7; V: TRBV4-1; DNA: TGCGCCAGCAGCCAAAGCCATTATAGACAGGGGTTTCCCTACGAGCAGTACTTC; CDR3: CASSQSHYRQGFPYEQYF
D: -; size: -; J: TRBJ2-3; V: TRBV7-9; DNA: TGTGCCAGCAGCCCCAGATGGCGGAGGGGGGCAGATACGCAGTATTTT; CDR3: CASSPRWRRGADTQYF
D: -; size: -; J: TRBJ1-2; V: TRBV7-9; DNA: TGTGCCAGCAGCAGTCGGGGGGAGAAGAAAGGCTACACCTTC; CDR3: CASSSRGEKKGYTF
D: -; size: -; J: TRBJ1-1; V: TRBV5-4; DNA: TGTGCCAGCAGCATCGCCGGCTACACTGAAGCTTTCTTT; CDR3: CASSIAGYTEAFF
D: TRBD2; size: -; J: TRBJ2-1; V: TRBV4-2; DNA: TGTGCCAGCAGCCAAGGTAGCGGGAGGGCCGAGGGCGCCTACAATGAGCAGTTCTTC; CDR3: CASSQGSGRAEGAYNEQFF
D: TRBD2; size: -; J: TRBJ2-7; V: TRBV6-6; DNA: TGTGCCAGCACCCTAGGACTAGCGGGACGAGATTACGAGCAGTACTTC; CDR3: CASTLGLAGRDYEQYF
D: -; size: -; J: TRBJ1-2; V: TRBV4-1; DNA: TGCGCCAGCAGCCAAGCCGTAGGAAGCTATGGCTACACCTTC; CDR3: CASSQAVGSYGYTF
D: TRBD2; size: -; J: TRBJ2-1; V: TRBV5-4; DNA: TGTGCCAGCAGCTTGCGGCGGGAGCTCGACAATGAGCAGTTCTTC; CDR3: CASSLRRELDNEQFF
D: -; size: once; J: TRBJ2-7; V: TRBV28; DNA: TGTGCCAGCAGTTTGGGGCCGCTAGGAAACTCCTACGAGCAGTACTTC; CDR3: CASSLGPLGNSYEQYF
D: -; size: once; J: TRBJ2-7; V: TRBV10-2; DNA: TGCGCCAGCAGTGGCGGAGGGCCTACCCACGAGCAGTACTTC; CDR3: CASSGGGPTHEQYF
D: -; size: -; J: TRBJ2-1; V: TRBV11-3; DNA: TGTGCCAGCAACGACGGGTACAATGAGCAGTTCTTC; CDR3: CASNDGYNEQFF
D: TRBD2; size: -; J: TRBJ2-5; V: TRBV19; DNA: TGTGCCAGTAGTATAAGCGGGGAGTACCAAGAGACCCAGTACTTC; CDR3: CASSISGEYQETQYF
D: TRBD2; size: once; J: TRBJ2-5; V: TRBV2; DNA: TGTGCCAGCAGTGCCGAACTAGCGGGAGGCCTCCTGGAGACCCAGTACTTC; CDR3: CASSAELAGGLLETQYF
D: TRBD1; size: -; J: TRBJ1-4; V: TRBV13; DNA: TGTGCCAGCAGCAGACGGACAGGGACTAATGAAAAACTGTTTTTT; CDR3: CASSRRTGTNEKLFF
D: -; size: -; J: TRBJ2-1; V: TRBV27; DNA: TGTGCCAGCAGTCCATCGTACAGCTCCTACAATGAGCAGTTCTTC; CDR3: CASSPSYSSYNEQFF
D: -; size: -; J: TRBJ1-2; V: TRBV14; DNA: TGTGCCAGCAGCCTTCACAAAGGCTACACCTTC; CDR3: CASSLHKGYTF
D: -; size: -; J: TRBJ1-1; V: TRBV7-9; DNA: TGTGCCAGCAGCCCCCGCAGGGGTAACACTGAAGCTTTCTTT; CDR3: CASSPRRGNTEAFF
D: -; size: -; J: TRBJ1-1; V: TRBV5-6; DNA: TGTGCCAGCAGCTTGGTGGGGGTAGGCACTGAAGCTTTCTTT; CDR3: CASSLVGVGTEAFF
D: -; size: -; J: TRBJ2-7; V: TRBV28; DNA: TGTGCCAGCAGTTTACATGTAGGGAGGAGGGAAGAGCAGTACTTC; CDR3: CASSLHVGRREEQYF
D: -; size: -; J: TRBJ2-3; V: TRBV7-6; DNA: TGTGCCAGCAGCTTAGTGGGCGAGTACACAGATACGCAGTATTTT; CDR3: CASSLVGEYTDTQYF